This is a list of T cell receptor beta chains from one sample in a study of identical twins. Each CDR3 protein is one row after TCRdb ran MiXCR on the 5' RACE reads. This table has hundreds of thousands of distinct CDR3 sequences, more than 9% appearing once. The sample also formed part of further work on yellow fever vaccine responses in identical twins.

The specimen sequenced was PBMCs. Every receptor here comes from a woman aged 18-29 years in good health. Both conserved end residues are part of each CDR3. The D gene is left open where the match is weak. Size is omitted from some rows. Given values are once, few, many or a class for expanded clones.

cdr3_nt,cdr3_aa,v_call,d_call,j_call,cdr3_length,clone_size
TGTGCCAGCAGCCCCGTCGTCGGCGTGGGCACAGATACGCAGTATTTT,CASSPVVGVGTDTQYF,TRBV7-9,NA,TRBJ2-3,16,many
TGCGCCAGCAGCACCGCCGGGACTAGGAGGCGAACAGGCACAGATACGCAGTATTTT,CASSTAGTRRRTGTDTQYF,TRBV5-1,TRBD2,TRBJ2-3,19,few
TGTGCCATCAGTGGGGTCCCCACGGGCGAGCAGTACTTC,CAISGVPTGEQYF,TRBV10-3,NA,TRBJ2-7,13,few
TGCGCCAGCAGCCGAAGACACCGACTAGCGGGGGACTCCTACAATGAGCAGTTCTTC,CASSRRHRLAGDSYNEQFF,TRBV5-1,TRBD2,TRBJ2-1,19,few
TGTGCCAGCTCACCACAGGGTCGAGTGTCCTACAATGAGCAGTTCTTC,CASSPQGRVSYNEQFF,TRBV18,NA,TRBJ2-1,16,NA
TGCAGTGCTAACCCTAGCGGGAGCCCGAACATTCAGTACTTC,CSANPSGSPNIQYF,TRBV20-1,TRBD2,TRBJ2-4,14,NA
TGTGCCAGCAGCCAAGAGGCCAGGGGACAAAGGGACATTCAGTACTTC,CASSQEARGQRDIQYF,TRBV3-1,NA,TRBJ2-4,16,NA
TGTGCCAGCAGGACCCAGGGAAGCACAGATACGCAGTATTTT,CASRTQGSTDTQYF,TRBV11-2,NA,TRBJ2-3,14,once
TGTGCCACCAGTGATCTCTACGGACAGGGAGGCTTCAATGAGCAGTTCTTC,CATSDLYGQGGFNEQFF,TRBV24-1,TRBD1,TRBJ2-1,17,many
TGCAGTGCTAGCGGGGACACGATACGGGATGAGCAGTTCTTC,CSASGDTIRDEQFF,TRBV20-1,NA,TRBJ2-1,14,NA
TGTGCCAGCAGCGGACTAGCGGGAGCTGTAGATACGCAGTATTTT,CASSGLAGAVDTQYF,TRBV13,TRBD2,TRBJ2-3,15,few
TGTGCCAGCAGTTTCGGGCAGGCTATTAACACCGGGGAGCTGTTTTTT,CASSFGQAINTGELFF,TRBV12-3/TRBV12-4,NA,TRBJ2-2,16,few
TGTGCCAGCACCCTGACTAGCGGGGGACTCTCCTACAATGAGCAGTTCTTC,CASTLTSGGLSYNEQFF,TRBV12-3/TRBV12-4,TRBD2,TRBJ2-1,17,many
TGTGCCAGCAGTAACGACTTACACTCTGGAAACACCATATATTTT,CASSNDLHSGNTIYF,TRBV6-1,NA,TRBJ1-3,15,few
TGTGCCAGCAGAAGACAGGGGTTCAGGAGTGAAGCTTTCTTT,CASRRQGFRSEAFF,TRBV6-1,TRBD1,TRBJ1-1,14,few
TGCGCCAGCAGCTTGGAGTGGGGTCTGAACACTGAAGCTTTCTTT,CASSLEWGLNTEAFF,TRBV5-1,NA,TRBJ1-1,15,few
TGTGCCAGCAGCCAATACTCGGTGAACACCGGGGAGCTGTTTTTT,CASSQYSVNTGELFF,TRBV3-1,NA,TRBJ2-2,15,NA
TGTGCCAGCAGTTACTCAGGGGAAGAGACCCAGTACTTC,CASSYSGEETQYF,TRBV6-5,NA,TRBJ2-5,13,NA
TGTGCCAGCAGTGAATTTGGGGGCTACAATGAGCAGTTCTTC,CASSEFGGYNEQFF,TRBV25-1,NA,TRBJ2-1,14,NA
TGCAGTGCTTGGAAGGGGGCCCTCAGCACAGATACGCAGTATTTT,CSAWKGALSTDTQYF,TRBV20-1,TRBD1,TRBJ2-3,15,NA
TGTGCCACTAGCGGGGTCTACGATACGCAGTATTTT,CATSGVYDTQYF,TRBV10-3,TRBD2,TRBJ2-3,12,NA
TGCAGTGCTAGAGGGGCGGCGATTTCAGATACGCAGTATTTT,CSARGAAISDTQYF,TRBV20-1,NA,TRBJ2-3,14,NA
TGTGCCAGCAGCGCCCGACAGGGTTACTACAATGAGCAGTTCTTC,CASSARQGYYNEQFF,TRBV7-2,TRBD1,TRBJ2-1,15,NA
TGCAGTGCTAGCAAGCAAGGAAAACTGTTTTTT,CSASKQGKLFF,TRBV20-1,NA,TRBJ1-4,11,NA
TGTGCCAGCGCTGGGTTCGACAGTACAGATACGCAGTATTTT,CASAGFDSTDTQYF,TRBV28,NA,TRBJ2-3,14,NA
TGCGCCAGCAGTTCCGGACTAGCGGGCCCCGAGCAGTACTTC,CASSSGLAGPEQYF,TRBV5-1,TRBD2,TRBJ2-7,14,NA
TGTGCCAGCAGTGTACAGGGGGCAGTGTACAATGAGCAGTTCTTC,CASSVQGAVYNEQFF,TRBV6-1,TRBD1,TRBJ2-1,15,NA
TGTGCCAGCAGTTTAGAGGGGAACCAAGAGACCCAGTACTTC,CASSLEGNQETQYF,TRBV5-1,NA,TRBJ2-5,14,many
TGTGCCAGCAGTACCGGGACTTTGGGTGGCTACACCTTC,CASSTGTLGGYTF,TRBV12-3/TRBV12-4,NA,TRBJ1-2,13,few
TGCAGTGCTAGAGATTGGGACAGGGCAGGCGAGCAGTACTTC,CSARDWDRAGEQYF,TRBV20-1,TRBD1,TRBJ2-7,14,NA
TGTGCCAGCAGCTTTTTGGAAGTACCGGGACAACCATTCGAGCAGTACTTC,CASSFLEVPGQPFEQYF,TRBV11-3,NA,TRBJ2-7,17,NA
TGCAGCGGATACTTCAGGACAAGCTATGGCTACACCTTC,CSGYFRTSYGYTF,TRBV29-1,NA,TRBJ1-2,13,NA
TGTGCCAGCAGCCACGGGGAAGGGAACACCGGGGAGCTGTTTTTT,CASSHGEGNTGELFF,TRBV7-9,NA,TRBJ2-2,15,few
TGTGCCAGCGTACCGGGGCCCTACACTGAAGCTTTCTTT,CASVPGPYTEAFF,TRBV6-1,NA,TRBJ1-1,13,few
TGTGCCAGCAGCCTACTCGGGACTAGCGGGCTTCCCCTCAATGAGCAGTTCTTC,CASSLLGTSGLPLNEQFF,TRBV7-8,TRBD2,TRBJ2-1,18,NA
TGCGCCAGCAGCCAAGTCGGGCGTTATGAGCAGTTCTTC,CASSQVGRYEQFF,TRBV4-1,NA,TRBJ2-1,13,NA
TGTGCCAGCAGCCAAGTTACAGGGGGCCTGAGGGAGACCCAGTACTTC,CASSQVTGGLRETQYF,TRBV3-1,TRBD1,TRBJ2-5,16,few
TGCGCCAGCAGCCCTATCCTAGCGGGGGACACCGGGGAGCTGTTTTTT,CASSPILAGDTGELFF,TRBV5-1,TRBD2,TRBJ2-2,16,few
TGCGCCAGTAGGGGACTAGCGGACCACAATGAGCAGTTCTTC,CASRGLADHNEQFF,TRBV5-1,TRBD2,TRBJ2-1,14,many
TGTGCCAGCAGCTTGCAACTAACGAACACCGGGGAGCTGTTTTTT,CASSLQLTNTGELFF,TRBV7-9,NA,TRBJ2-2,15,NA
TGTGCCAGCTCACCATCCGGACTCCAAGAGACCCAGTACTTC,CASSPSGLQETQYF,TRBV18,NA,TRBJ2-5,14,NA
TGTGCCACCAGTGATTGGGCTGGAAAAGAGACCCAGTACTTC,CATSDWAGKETQYF,TRBV24-1,NA,TRBJ2-5,14,NA
TGCAGTGCTAGATGGGAGCAACCCGGCTACGAGCAGTACTTC,CSARWEQPGYEQYF,TRBV20-1,NA,TRBJ2-7,14,NA
TGTGCCAGCAGTGTGGAGACGGGGCGAGATTCACCCCTCCACTTT,CASSVETGRDSPLHF,TRBV2,NA,TRBJ1-6,15,NA
TGCGCCAGCAGCTTGGGCGGTAGCGGGAGTTTCAATGAGCAGTTCTTC,CASSLGGSGSFNEQFF,TRBV5-1,TRBD2,TRBJ2-1,16,NA
TGTGCCAGCAGTTGGGCCCGAGTCGGTAAAAGCTCCTACAATGAGGAGTTCTTC,CASSWARVGKSSYNEEFF,TRBV6-5,NA,TRBJ2-1,18,few
TGTGCCAGCAGTTCCCCTGCCGCAACCGGGGAGCTGTTTTTT,CASSSPAATGELFF,TRBV12-3/TRBV12-4,NA,TRBJ2-2,14,few
TGCAGTGCTCATCCCCTGGGGACTAGCGGGTTCCACAATGAGCAGTTCTTC,CSAHPLGTSGFHNEQFF,TRBV20-1,TRBD2,TRBJ2-1,17,NA
TGTGCCAGCAGTGATTACATCTTCTCTGGAAACACCATATATTTT,CASSDYIFSGNTIYF,TRBV6-1,NA,TRBJ1-3,15,NA
TGTGCCAGCAGTGAAGAGTGGCAGGGGCAGACCCAGTACTTC,CASSEEWQGQTQYF,TRBV12-3/TRBV12-4,NA,TRBJ2-5,14,NA
TGCGCCAGCAGCTTACGGACAGAAGAGACCCAGTACTTC,CASSLRTEETQYF,TRBV5-1,NA,TRBJ2-5,13,few
TGTGCCAGCAGCCTCAGTGGTTTGGGGCAGTACTTC,CASSLSGLGQYF,TRBV12-3/TRBV12-4,NA,TRBJ2-7,12,many
TGCAGTGCTAGAGATAACGGGATGCTTAGCGGTGAGCAGTTCTTC,CSARDNGMLSGEQFF,TRBV20-1,NA,TRBJ2-1,15,few